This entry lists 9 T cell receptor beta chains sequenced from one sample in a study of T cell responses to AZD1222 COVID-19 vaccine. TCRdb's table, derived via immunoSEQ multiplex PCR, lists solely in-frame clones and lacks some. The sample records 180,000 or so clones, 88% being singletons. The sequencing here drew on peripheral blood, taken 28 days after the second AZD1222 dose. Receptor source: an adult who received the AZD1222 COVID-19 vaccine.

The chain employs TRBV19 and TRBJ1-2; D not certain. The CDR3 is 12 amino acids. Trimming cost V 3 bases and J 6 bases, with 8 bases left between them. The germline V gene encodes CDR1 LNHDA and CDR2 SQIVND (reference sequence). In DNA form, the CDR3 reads TGTGCCAGTAGTATCGAGCCCAATGGCTACACCTTC. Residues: CASSIEPNGYTF.

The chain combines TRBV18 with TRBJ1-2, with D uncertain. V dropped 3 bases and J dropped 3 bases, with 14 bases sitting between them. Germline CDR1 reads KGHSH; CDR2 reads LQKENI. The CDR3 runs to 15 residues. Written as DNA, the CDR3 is TGTGCCAGCTCACCTGGGAGTACGGGTGACTATGGCTACACCTTC. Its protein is CASSPGSTGDYGYTF.

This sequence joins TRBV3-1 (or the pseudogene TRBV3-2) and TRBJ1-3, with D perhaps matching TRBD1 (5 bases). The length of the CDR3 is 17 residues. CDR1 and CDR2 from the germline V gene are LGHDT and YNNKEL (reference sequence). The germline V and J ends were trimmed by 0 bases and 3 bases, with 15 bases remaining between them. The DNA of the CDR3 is TGTGCCAGCAGCCAAGATCTAGCAGGGAGGCTTGGAAACACCATATATTTT. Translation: CASSQDLAGRLGNTIYF.

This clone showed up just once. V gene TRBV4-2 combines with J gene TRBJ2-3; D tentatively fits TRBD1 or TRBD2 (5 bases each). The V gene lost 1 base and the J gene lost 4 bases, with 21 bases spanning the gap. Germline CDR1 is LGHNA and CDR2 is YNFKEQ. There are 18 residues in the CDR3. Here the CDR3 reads CASSQAPRIGERADTQYF. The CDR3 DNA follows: TGTGCCAGCAGCCAAGCCCCCAGAATAGGGGAGAGGGCAGATACGCAGTATTTT.

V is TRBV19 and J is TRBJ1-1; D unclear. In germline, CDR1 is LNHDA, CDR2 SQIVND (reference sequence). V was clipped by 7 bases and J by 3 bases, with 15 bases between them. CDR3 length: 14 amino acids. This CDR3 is CASTQRVRDTEAFF. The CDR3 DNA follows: TGTGCCAGTACCCAGCGGGTCCGGGACACTGAAGCTTTCTTT.

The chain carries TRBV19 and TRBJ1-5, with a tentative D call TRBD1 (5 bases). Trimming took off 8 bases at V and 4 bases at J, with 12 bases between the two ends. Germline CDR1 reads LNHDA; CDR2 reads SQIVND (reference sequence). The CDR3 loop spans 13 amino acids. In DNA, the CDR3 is TGTGCCAGTGGACAAATCGGGAATCAGCCCCAGCATTTT. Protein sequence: CASGQIGNQPQHF.

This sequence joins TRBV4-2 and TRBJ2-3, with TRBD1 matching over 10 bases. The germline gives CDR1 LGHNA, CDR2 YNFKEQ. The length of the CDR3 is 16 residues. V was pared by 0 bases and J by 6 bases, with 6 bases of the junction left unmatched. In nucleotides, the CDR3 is TGTGCCAGCAGCCAAGATAGAGGGACAGGGGCCGATACGCAGTATTTT. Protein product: CASSQDRGTGADTQYF.

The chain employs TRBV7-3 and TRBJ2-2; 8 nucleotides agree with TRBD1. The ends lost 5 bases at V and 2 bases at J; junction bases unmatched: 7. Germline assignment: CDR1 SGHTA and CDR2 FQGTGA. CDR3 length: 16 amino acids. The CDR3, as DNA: TGTGCCAGCAGCATCCGGGACAGGCCTAACACCGGGGAGCTGTTTTTT. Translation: CASSIRDRPNTGELFF.

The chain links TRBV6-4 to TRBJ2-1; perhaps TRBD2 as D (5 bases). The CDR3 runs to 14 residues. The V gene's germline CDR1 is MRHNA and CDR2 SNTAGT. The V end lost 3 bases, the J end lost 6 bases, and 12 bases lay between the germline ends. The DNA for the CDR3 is TGTGCCAGCAGTGAATTTCTAGCCCCCAATGAGCAGTTCTTC. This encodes CASSEFLAPNEQFF.